Listed below are T cell receptor beta chains from one sample, sequenced in a study of molecular identifiers for immune sequencing clone quantification. TCRdb fed the PCR reads into MiXCR, producing one record per CDR3 protein. This sample has roughly 100,000 distinct CDR3 sequences, with 30% to 35% found just once. The sample consisted of naive CD8+ T cells from blood, with Jurkat cell RNA spiked in. These receptors all come from a human donor in good health. Some libraries in this study had Jurkat cell RNA spiked in. Each CDR3 is given with its conserved first and last residue. A D gene is named only where the DNA matches it firmly. A clone size is listed for some rows: how often the clone was seen (once, few, many), or a class if it is expanded.

j_call: TRBJ2-3
d_call: TRBD2
clone_size: NA
v_call: TRBV2
cdr3_aa: CASNADLVAGGPTDTQYF
cdr3_nt: TGTGCCAGCAACGCGGACCTGGTAGCGGGAGGGCCGACAGATACGCAGTATTTT

j_call: TRBJ2-6
d_call: NA
clone_size: NA
v_call: TRBV14
cdr3_aa: CASSQGGANVLTF
cdr3_nt: TGTGCCAGCAGCCAAGGAGGGGCCAACGTCCTGACTTTC

j_call: TRBJ2-7
d_call: NA
clone_size: few
v_call: TRBV28
cdr3_aa: CASSLYRDGPYEQYF
cdr3_nt: TGTGCCAGCAGTTTATACCGGGACGGACCCTACGAGCAGTACTTC

j_call: TRBJ2-3
d_call: TRBD2
clone_size: NA
v_call: TRBV9
cdr3_aa: CASSPSGRTTDTQYF
cdr3_nt: TGTGCCAGCAGCCCAAGCGGGAGGACTACAGATACGCAGTATTTT

j_call: TRBJ2-2
d_call: NA
clone_size: NA
v_call: TRBV29-1
cdr3_aa: CSVEEGTKAGELFF
cdr3_nt: TGCAGCGTTGAAGAGGGGACAAAGGCCGGGGAGCTGTTTTTT

j_call: TRBJ2-7
d_call: TRBD2
clone_size: NA
v_call: TRBV7-9
cdr3_aa: CASSASGSRAQYF
cdr3_nt: TGTGCCAGCAGTGCTAGCGGGAGTCGCGCGCAGTACTTC

j_call: TRBJ1-1
d_call: NA
clone_size: NA
v_call: TRBV9
cdr3_aa: CASSDTPLLTTEAFF
cdr3_nt: TGTGCCAGCAGCGACACCCCCCTTCTTACCACTGAAGCTTTCTTT

j_call: TRBJ2-7
d_call: NA
clone_size: few
v_call: TRBV7-9
cdr3_aa: CASSPETGEGAYEQDF
cdr3_nt: TGTGCCAGCAGCCCCGAAACAGGGGAGGGTGCATACGAGCAGGACTTC

j_call: TRBJ1-1
d_call: NA
clone_size: NA
v_call: TRBV7-2
cdr3_aa: CASSSTEAFF
cdr3_nt: TGTGCCAGCAGCTCCACTGAAGCTTTCTTT

j_call: TRBJ2-2
d_call: NA
clone_size: once
v_call: TRBV6-2/TRBV6-3
cdr3_aa: CASRTVGDSTLYF
cdr3_nt: TGTGCCAGCAGAACCGTAGGGGACTCTACCCTGTATTTT

j_call: TRBJ2-1
d_call: TRBD2
clone_size: NA
v_call: TRBV6-2/TRBV6-3
cdr3_aa: CASRAGGRLYTEQFF
cdr3_nt: TGTGCCAGCAGGGCGGGAGGCCGCCTATACACTGAGCAGTTCTTC

j_call: TRBJ1-4
d_call: NA
clone_size: NA
v_call: TRBV4-2
cdr3_aa: CASSQEGTDSEEKLFF
cdr3_nt: TGTGCCAGCAGCCAAGAAGGCACCGATAGCGAAGAAAAACTGTTTTTT

j_call: TRBJ2-1
d_call: NA
clone_size: NA
v_call: TRBV7-3
cdr3_aa: CASSSPGSYLGDEQFF
cdr3_nt: TGTGCCAGCAGCTCCCCCGGGTCCTACCTTGGGGATGAGCAGTTCTTC

j_call: TRBJ2-1
d_call: NA
clone_size: NA
v_call: TRBV10-1
cdr3_aa: CASREAWCYNEQIF
cdr3_nt: TGCGCCAGCCGTGAGGCATGGTGCTACAATGAGCAGATCTTC

j_call: TRBJ2-7
d_call: NA
clone_size: NA
v_call: TRBV9
cdr3_aa: CASSVGPGSDEQYF
cdr3_nt: TGTGCCAGCAGCGTAGGCCCCGGGTCGGACGAGCAGTACTTC

j_call: TRBJ2-6
d_call: NA
clone_size: NA
v_call: TRBV5-1
cdr3_aa: CASSLGTRYSGANVLTF
cdr3_nt: TGCGCCAGCAGCTTGGGGACAAGATACTCTGGGGCCAACGTCCTGACTTTC

j_call: TRBJ1-2
d_call: NA
clone_size: few
v_call: TRBV20-1
cdr3_aa: CSVRGGETYGYTF
cdr3_nt: TGCAGTGTTAGGGGTGGGGAAACCTATGGCTACACCTTC

j_call: TRBJ2-7
d_call: NA
clone_size: few
v_call: TRBV4-2
cdr3_aa: CASSPQGGVNYEQYF
cdr3_nt: TGTGCCAGCAGCCCCCAGGGGGGGGTCAACTACGAGCAGTACTTC

j_call: TRBJ2-3
d_call: TRBD2
clone_size: NA
v_call: TRBV4-2
cdr3_aa: CASSQTSGSATDTQYF
cdr3_nt: TGTGCCAGCAGCCAGACTAGCGGGAGTGCCACAGATACGCAGTATTTT

j_call: TRBJ2-1
d_call: NA
clone_size: NA
v_call: TRBV4-1
cdr3_aa: CASSQGRGNEQFF
cdr3_nt: TGCGCCAGCAGCCAAGGGAGGGGAAATGAGCAGTTCTTC

j_call: TRBJ2-3
d_call: NA
clone_size: NA
v_call: TRBV9
cdr3_aa: CASSVAGVGTDTQYF
cdr3_nt: TGTGCCAGCAGCGTAGCGGGAGTAGGTACAGATACGCAGTATTTT

j_call: TRBJ1-1
d_call: NA
clone_size: NA
v_call: TRBV4-3
cdr3_aa: CASSQDYEGGGFDTEAIF
cdr3_nt: TGCGCCAGCAGCCAAGATTATGAGGGAGGAGGGTTCGACACAGAAGCTATCTTC

j_call: TRBJ2-5
d_call: TRBD2
clone_size: NA
v_call: TRBV29-1
cdr3_aa: CSVEGGTSGKETQYF
cdr3_nt: TGCAGCGTTGAAGGGGGGACTAGCGGTAAAGAGACCCAGTACTTC

j_call: TRBJ2-2
d_call: NA
clone_size: few
v_call: TRBV6-2/TRBV6-3
cdr3_aa: CASNPLGQVLRTGELFF
cdr3_nt: TGTGCCAGCAATCCTCTAGGCCAGGTCCTCCGTACCGGGGAGCTGTTTTTT

j_call: TRBJ2-7
d_call: NA
clone_size: few
v_call: TRBV3-1
cdr3_aa: CASSQGTPWPGEQYF
cdr3_nt: TGTGCCAGCAGCCAAGGGACTCCCTGGCCTGGCGAGCAGTACTTC

j_call: TRBJ1-5
d_call: NA
clone_size: few
v_call: TRBV12-3/TRBV12-4
cdr3_aa: CASSPRGGSNQPQHF
cdr3_nt: TGTGCCAGCAGTCCCCGGGGGGGCTCAAATCAGCCCCAGCATTTT

j_call: TRBJ2-5
d_call: NA
clone_size: NA
v_call: TRBV2
cdr3_aa: CASSEGGTVQGQETQYF
cdr3_nt: TGTGCCAGCAGCGAAGGCGGGACAGTCCAAGGGCAAGAGACCCAGTACTTC

j_call: TRBJ1-5
d_call: NA
clone_size: NA
v_call: TRBV7-9
cdr3_aa: CASSLLDSNQPQHF
cdr3_nt: TGTGCCAGCAGCTTGCTAGATAGCAATCAGCCCCAGCATTTT

j_call: TRBJ2-1
d_call: NA
clone_size: NA
v_call: TRBV11-2
cdr3_aa: CASSLTTASYNEQFF
cdr3_nt: TGTGCCAGCAGCTTAACTACGGCCTCCTACAATGAGCAGTTCTTC

j_call: TRBJ2-3
d_call: NA
clone_size: few
v_call: TRBV18
cdr3_aa: CASSRTTPTDTQYF
cdr3_nt: TGTGCCAGCTCCAGGACTACACCCACAGATACGCAGTATTTT

j_call: TRBJ2-3
d_call: TRBD1
clone_size: few
v_call: TRBV27
cdr3_aa: CASSHPGQGLSDTQYF
cdr3_nt: TGTGCCAGCAGTCATCCGGGACAGGGGTTGTCAGATACGCAGTATTTT

j_call: TRBJ2-7
d_call: TRBD1
clone_size: NA
v_call: TRBV27
cdr3_aa: CASSLSRGPIYEQYF
cdr3_nt: TGTGCCAGCAGTTTGAGTAGGGGGCCCATTTACGAGCAGTACTTC

j_call: TRBJ2-1
d_call: NA
clone_size: few
v_call: TRBV19
cdr3_aa: CASSIVTGAYNEQFF
cdr3_nt: TGTGCCAGTAGTATAGTAACGGGAGCGTACAATGAGCAGTTCTTC

j_call: TRBJ2-1
d_call: TRBD1
clone_size: NA
v_call: TRBV9
cdr3_aa: CASSSDRDYSYNEQFF
cdr3_nt: TGTGCCAGCAGCTCAGACAGGGATTACTCCTACAATGAGCAGTTCTTC

j_call: TRBJ2-3
d_call: NA
clone_size: few
v_call: TRBV2
cdr3_aa: CASSEPSKQFNTQYF
cdr3_nt: TGTGCCAGCAGTGAACCTAGCAAACAATTCAATACGCAGTATTTT

j_call: TRBJ2-5
d_call: NA
clone_size: NA
v_call: TRBV5-3
cdr3_aa: CASPTRGAQYF
cdr3_nt: TGTGCCAGCCCGACCAGAGGGGCCCAGTACTTC

j_call: TRBJ1-2
d_call: NA
clone_size: NA
v_call: TRBV2
cdr3_aa: CARDNNYGYTF
cdr3_nt: TGTGCCAGAGACAACAACTATGGCTACACCTTC

j_call: TRBJ2-7
d_call: NA
clone_size: NA
v_call: TRBV12-3/TRBV12-4
cdr3_aa: CASSAGTSYVQYF
cdr3_nt: TGCGCCAGCAGTGCCGGGACCTCCTACGTGCAGTACTTC

j_call: TRBJ2-2
d_call: TRBD2
clone_size: few
v_call: TRBV28
cdr3_aa: CASSLWLAGVAGELFF
cdr3_nt: TGTGCCAGCAGTTTATGGCTAGCGGGAGTGGCCGGGGAGCTGTTTTTT

j_call: TRBJ2-1
d_call: NA
clone_size: NA
v_call: TRBV6-2/TRBV6-3
cdr3_aa: CASSYLVVAYNEQFF
cdr3_nt: TGTGCCAGCAGTTACCTAGTTGTCGCCTACAATGAGCAGTTCTTC